These 9 T cell receptor beta chains originate from one sample sequenced in a study of blood T cell repertoires in COVID-19. Clones were read by immunoSEQ multiplex PCR, and TCRdb kept only the in-frame ones, dropping some. This table holds some 250,000 clones, about 86% found once. Sequenced sample: peripheral blood. The receptors stem from a woman aged 55-70 years with active or convalescent COVID-19.

V gene TRBV28 combines with J gene TRBJ2-1, with TRBD1 matching over 9 bases. This CDR3 spans 14 amino acids. V dropped 4 bases and J dropped 14; count of bases not matched to a gene: 12. The germline CDR1 and CDR2 sequences are MDHEN and SYDVKM. In nucleotides, the CDR3 is TGTGCCAGCAGTTCCCACCCGCCGGGACAGGGCGAGTTCTTC. Amino acids: CASSSHPPGQGEFF.

The chain employs TRBV7-9 and TRBJ1-2, with D unresolved. Germline loops: CDR1 SEHNR, CDR2 FQNEAQ (reference sequence). The length of the CDR3 is 15 residues. Trimming stripped 4 bases from V and 6 bases from J, with 18 bases between. Here the CDR3 DNA reads TGTGCCAGCAGCTCTACTAAGGGAGCGACTGATGGCTACACCTTC. It translates to CASSSTKGATDGYTF.

The V call is TRBV6-7, the J call TRBJ2-7; D is possibly TRBD2 (5 bases). Being an ORF, TRBV6-7 has a function that is uncertain. The CDR3 is 11 amino acids. V lost 9 bases and J 8 bases, leaving 14 bases between the germline ends. The CDR3 DNA reads as TGTGCCAGACTAGGAGGAGGTAAGCAGTACTTC. It translates to CARLGGGKQYF.

This clone was picked up a small number of times. This chain joins TRBV7-8 and TRBJ2-3, with 8 positions matching TRBD2. CDR1 is SGHVS and CDR2 is FQNEAQ in the germline V gene. The CDR3 extends over 16 amino acids. The V segment lost 8 bases and the J segment 4 bases; nucleotides outside the gene matches: 14. The CDR3 is CASGLGWTSLADTQYF. The CDR3 region has the DNA TGTGCCAGCGGACTAGGTTGGACTAGCCTCGCAGATACGCAGTATTTT.

This clone was observed a handful of times. The CDR3 reads CASSERGGVTNEKLFF. The CDR3 region has the DNA TGCGCCAGCAGTGAGAGGGGTGGAGTAACTAATGAAAAACTGTTTTTT. The chain has TRBV10-2 and TRBJ1-4, with D possibly TRBD1 on 5 matching bases. This CDR3 spans 16 amino acids. Between the trimmed V and J ends, which lost 2 bases and 1 base, there was a span of 11 bases. Germline CDR1 WSHSY, CDR2 SAAADI.

The chain joins TRBV10-3 to TRBJ2-3; maybe TRBD2 (5 bases). This CDR3 region has 14 residues. V was trimmed by 10 bases and J by 1 base, leaving 15 bases between them. CDR1 and CDR2 from the germline V gene are ENHRY and SYGVKD. CDR3 loop: CATLRDSGTDTQYF. The CDR3 DNA reads TGTGCCACCCTTCGGGATAGCGGCACAGATACGCAGTATTTT.

The J gene is TRBJ2-5, the V gene TRBV10-3; TRBD1 is a possible D gene (6 bases). With the DNA end fitting TRBJ2-7 better, the J assignment may be wrong. Germline CDR1 is ENHRY and CDR2 is SYGVKD. There are 13 residues in the CDR3. CDR3 in amino acids: CAISEGDSYEQYF. The CDR3 DNA reads TGTGCCATCTCCGAGGGGGATTCCTACGAGCAGTACTTC.

The V call is TRBV12-5, the J call TRBJ2-1, with D possibly TRBD1 on 6 matching bases. V lost 1 base, J lost 5 bases, and 6 bases lay in between. Germline V gene sequence: CDR1 LGHNT, CDR2 FRNRAP. The CDR3 has 13 residues. The DNA for the CDR3 is TGTGCTAGTGGTTTGGGACAGGACAATGAGCAGTTCTTC. Translated, it gives CASGLGQDNEQFF. The full variable domain, with the rest looked up from reference TRBV12-5 and TRBJ2-1, is DARVTQTPRHKVTEMGQEVTMRCQPILGHNTVFWYRQTMMQGLELLAYFRNRAPLDDSGMPKDRFSAEMPDATLATLKIQPSEPRDSAVYFCASGLGQDNEQFFGPGTRLTVL.

The chain employs TRBV9 and TRBJ2-7, with no clear D. Germline loops: CDR1 SGDLS, CDR2 YYNGEE. The CDR3 length is 12 residues. V lost 0 bases and J lost 1, with 2 bases in between. CDR3 in amino acids: CASSVASYEQYF. The CDR3 DNA sequence: TGTGCCAGCAGCGTAGCATCCTACGAGCAGTACTTC.